Included here is one T cell receptor beta chain sequence, with context. Its matching antigen is unknown. The data were obtained in a study of cytomegalovirus exposure and HLA in healthy donors. Study conclusions and caveats: For most TCR beta V segments, an earlier analysis put the productive rate at about 90% or about 30% of the time. Among CMV-associated TCR beta chains, most appeared HLA-restricted in a later analysis. Cytomegalovirus status, reportedly, was diagnosed with high specificity and sensitivity by the classifier.

13 Jbeta primers and 60 Vbeta primers were used for the PCR. Produced via immunoSEQ multiplex PCR; TCRdb's table is partial and in-frame only. The sample contains about 82,000 clones, about 70% of which appear only once. Trimming cost V 0 bases and J 5 bases, with 11 bases left between them. Germline CDR1 is SGHTA and CDR2 is FQGTGA. This CDR3 has 15 residues. Sample: PBMCs. The J gene is TRBJ2-1, the V gene TRBV7-3; TRBD2 is a possible D gene (5 bases). This receptor was taken from a woman in her forties or fifties in good health and CMV-seropositive. Here the CDR3 DNA reads TGTGCCAGCAGCTTAACAAGCGGAGTTAACAATGAGCAGTTCTTC. Translation: CASSLTSGVNNEQFF.